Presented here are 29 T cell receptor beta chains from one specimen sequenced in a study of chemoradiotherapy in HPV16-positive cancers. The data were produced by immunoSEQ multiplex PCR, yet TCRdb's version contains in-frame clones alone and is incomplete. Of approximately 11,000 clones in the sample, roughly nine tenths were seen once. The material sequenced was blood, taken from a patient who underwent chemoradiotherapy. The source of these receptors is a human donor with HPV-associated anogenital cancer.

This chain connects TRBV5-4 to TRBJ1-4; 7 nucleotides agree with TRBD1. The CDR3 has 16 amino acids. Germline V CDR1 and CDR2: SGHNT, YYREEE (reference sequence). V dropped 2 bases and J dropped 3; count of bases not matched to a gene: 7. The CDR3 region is CASSFPTGDANEKLFF. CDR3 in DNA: TGTGCCAGCAGCTTCCCAACAGGGGATGCTAATGAAAAACTGTTTTTT.

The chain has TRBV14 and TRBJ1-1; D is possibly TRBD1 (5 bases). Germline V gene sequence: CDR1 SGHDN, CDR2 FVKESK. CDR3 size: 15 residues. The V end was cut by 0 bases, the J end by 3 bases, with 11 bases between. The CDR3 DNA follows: TGTGCCAGCAGCCAAGATCAGTACAGGCACACTGAAGCTTTCTTT. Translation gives CASSQDQYRHTEAFF.

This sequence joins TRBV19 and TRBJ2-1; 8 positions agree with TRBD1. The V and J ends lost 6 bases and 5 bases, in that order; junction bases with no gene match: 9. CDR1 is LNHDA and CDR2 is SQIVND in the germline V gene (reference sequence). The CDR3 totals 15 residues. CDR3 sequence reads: CASRQTGTGNNEQFF. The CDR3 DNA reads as TGTGCCAGTAGGCAAACCGGGACAGGCAACAATGAGCAGTTCTTC.

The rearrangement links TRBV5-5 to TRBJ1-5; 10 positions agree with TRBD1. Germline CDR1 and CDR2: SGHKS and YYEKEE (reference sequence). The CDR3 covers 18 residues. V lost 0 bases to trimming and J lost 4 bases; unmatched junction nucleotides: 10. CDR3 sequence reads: CASSLGLGQGLRNQPQHF. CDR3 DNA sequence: TGTGCCAGCAGCTTGGGATTGGGACAGGGGTTGCGGAATCAGCCCCAGCATTTT.

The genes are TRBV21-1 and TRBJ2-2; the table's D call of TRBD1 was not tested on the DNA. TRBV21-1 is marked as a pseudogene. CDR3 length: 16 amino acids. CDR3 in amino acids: CASSNVWQGASGELFF. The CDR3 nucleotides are TGTGCCAGCAGCAATGTGTGGCAGGGGGCTTCCGGGGAGCTGTTTTTT.

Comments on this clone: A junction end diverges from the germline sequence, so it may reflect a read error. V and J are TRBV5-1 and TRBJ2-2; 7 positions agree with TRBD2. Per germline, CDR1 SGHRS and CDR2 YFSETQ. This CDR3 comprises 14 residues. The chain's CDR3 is CASSLAGGTGERFF. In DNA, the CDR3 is TGCGCCAGCAGCTTGGCCGGGGGGACCGGGGAGCGGTTTTTT.

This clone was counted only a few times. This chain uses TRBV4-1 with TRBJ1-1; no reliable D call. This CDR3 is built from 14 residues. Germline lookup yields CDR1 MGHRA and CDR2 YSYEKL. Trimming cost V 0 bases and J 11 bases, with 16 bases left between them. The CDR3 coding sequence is TGCGCCAGCAGCCAAGAAAGCCGGAGGACGAGCGCTTTCTTT. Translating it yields CASSQESRRTSAFF.

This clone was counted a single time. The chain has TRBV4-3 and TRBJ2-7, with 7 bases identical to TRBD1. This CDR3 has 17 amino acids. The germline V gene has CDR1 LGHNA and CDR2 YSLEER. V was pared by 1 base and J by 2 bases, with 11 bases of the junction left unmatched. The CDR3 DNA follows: TGCGCCAGCAGCCAAGTCAGACAGGGTGCCGTACCCTACGAGCAGTACTTC. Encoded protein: CASSQVRQGAVPYEQYF.

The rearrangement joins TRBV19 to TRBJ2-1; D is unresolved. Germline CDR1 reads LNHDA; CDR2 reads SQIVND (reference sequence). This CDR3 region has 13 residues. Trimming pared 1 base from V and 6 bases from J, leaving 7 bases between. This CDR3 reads CASSIVSGNEQFF. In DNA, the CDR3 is TGTGCCAGTAGTATAGTAAGTGGCAATGAGCAGTTCTTC.

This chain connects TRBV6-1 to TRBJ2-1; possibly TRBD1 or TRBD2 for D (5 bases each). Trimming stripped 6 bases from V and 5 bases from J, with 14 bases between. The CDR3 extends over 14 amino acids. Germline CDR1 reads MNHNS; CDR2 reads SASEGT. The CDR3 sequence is CASRVLAGHNEQFF. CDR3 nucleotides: TGTGCCAGCAGAGTCCTAGCAGGGCACAATGAGCAGTTCTTC.

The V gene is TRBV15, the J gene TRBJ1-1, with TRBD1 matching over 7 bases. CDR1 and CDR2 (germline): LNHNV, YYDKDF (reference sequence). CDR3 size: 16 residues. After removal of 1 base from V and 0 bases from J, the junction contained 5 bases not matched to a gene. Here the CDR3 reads CATSRGQGRMNTEAFF. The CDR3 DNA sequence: TGTGCCACCAGCAGAGGACAGGGTCGAATGAACACTGAAGCTTTCTTT.

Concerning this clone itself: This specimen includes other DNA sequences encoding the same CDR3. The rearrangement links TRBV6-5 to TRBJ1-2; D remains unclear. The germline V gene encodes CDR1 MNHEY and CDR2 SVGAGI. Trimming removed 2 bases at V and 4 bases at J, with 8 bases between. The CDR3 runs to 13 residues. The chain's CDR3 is CASSYRSGYGYTF. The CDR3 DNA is TGTGCCAGCAGTTACAGGTCCGGCTATGGCTACACCTTC.

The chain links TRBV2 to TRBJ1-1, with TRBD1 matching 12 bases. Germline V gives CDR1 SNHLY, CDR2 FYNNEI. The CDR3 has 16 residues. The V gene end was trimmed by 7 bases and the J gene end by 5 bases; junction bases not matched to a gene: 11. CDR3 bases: TGTGCCAGCAAGAGGCCGGGACAGGGGGCTTGGACTGAAGCTTTCTTT. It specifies CASKRPGQGAWTEAFF.

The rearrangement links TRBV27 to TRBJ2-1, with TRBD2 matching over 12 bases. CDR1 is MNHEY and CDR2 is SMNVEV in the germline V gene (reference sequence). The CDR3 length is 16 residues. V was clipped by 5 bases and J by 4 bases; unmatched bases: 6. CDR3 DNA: TGTGCCAGCAGTGTCGCTAGCGGGGGGGTTTACAATGAGCAGTTCTTC. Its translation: CASSVASGGVYNEQFF.

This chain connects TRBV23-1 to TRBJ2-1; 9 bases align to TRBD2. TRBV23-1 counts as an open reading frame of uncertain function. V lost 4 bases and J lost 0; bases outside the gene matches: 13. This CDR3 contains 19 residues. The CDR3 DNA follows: TGCGCCAGCAGTCGGGGGGCAGCGGGGGGACAGAGCTCCTACAATGAGCAGTTCTTC. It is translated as CASSRGAAGGQSSYNEQFF.

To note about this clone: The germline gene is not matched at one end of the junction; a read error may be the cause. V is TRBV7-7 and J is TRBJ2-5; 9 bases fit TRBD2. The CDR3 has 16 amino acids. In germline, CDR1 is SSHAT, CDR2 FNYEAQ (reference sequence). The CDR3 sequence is CASSLAGVPYQETQYF. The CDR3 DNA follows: TGTGCTAGCAGCTTAGCGGGGGTCCCGTACCAAGAGACCCAGTACTTC. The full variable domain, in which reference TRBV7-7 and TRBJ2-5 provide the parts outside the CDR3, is GAGVSQSPRYKVTKRGQDVTLRCDPISSHATLYWYQQALGQGPEFLTYFNYEAQPDKSGLPSDRFSAERPEGSISTLTIQRTEQRDSAMYRCASSLAGVPYQETQYFGPGTRLLVL.

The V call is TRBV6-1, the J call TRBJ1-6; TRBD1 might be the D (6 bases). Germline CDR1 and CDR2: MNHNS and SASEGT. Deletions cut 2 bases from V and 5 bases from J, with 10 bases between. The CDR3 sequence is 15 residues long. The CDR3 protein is CASSELGAHNSPLHF. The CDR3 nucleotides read TGTGCCAGCAGTGAACTGGGGGCGCATAATTCACCCCTCCACTTT.

The CDR3: CASSQALAGGTDTQYF. CDR3 DNA sequence: TGCGCCAGCAGCCAAGCCTTAGCGGGGGGGACAGATACGCAGTATTTT. V is TRBV4-3 and J is TRBJ2-3; 11 bases line up with TRBD2. After removal of 1 base from V and 3 bases from J, the junction contained 3 bases not matched to a gene. The CDR3 has 16 residues. Looked up from germline, CDR1 is LGHNA and CDR2 is YSLEER.

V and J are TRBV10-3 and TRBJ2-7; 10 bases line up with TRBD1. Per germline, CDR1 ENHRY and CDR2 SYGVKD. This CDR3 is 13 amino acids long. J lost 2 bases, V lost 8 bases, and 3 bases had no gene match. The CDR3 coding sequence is TGTGCCATCTCAGGGACAGGGGCCTACGAGCAGTACTTC. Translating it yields CAISGTGAYEQYF.

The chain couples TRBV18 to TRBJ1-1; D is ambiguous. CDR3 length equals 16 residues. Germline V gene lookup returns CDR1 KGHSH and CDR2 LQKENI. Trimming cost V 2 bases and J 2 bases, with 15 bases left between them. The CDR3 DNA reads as TGTGCCAGCTCACCATCCGTTGCCAAGACAAACACTGAAGCTTTCTTT. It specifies CASSPSVAKTNTEAFF.

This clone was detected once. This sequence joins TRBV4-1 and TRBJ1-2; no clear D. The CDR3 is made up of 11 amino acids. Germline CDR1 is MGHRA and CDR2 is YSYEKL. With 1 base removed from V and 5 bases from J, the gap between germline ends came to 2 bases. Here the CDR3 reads CASSQAYGYTF. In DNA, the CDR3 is TGCGCCAGCAGCCAAGCGTATGGCTACACCTTC.

The CDR3 bases are TGTGCCAGCAGCTTAAAGTGGGGGGACATTCAGTACTTC. As protein: CASSLKWGDIQYF. The rearrangement links TRBV7-2 to TRBJ2-4; a weak D match, TRBD2 (6 bases). Trimming stripped 2 bases from V and 8 bases from J, with 10 bases between. This CDR3 has 13 amino acids. Germline lookup yields CDR1 SGHTA and CDR2 FQGNSA.

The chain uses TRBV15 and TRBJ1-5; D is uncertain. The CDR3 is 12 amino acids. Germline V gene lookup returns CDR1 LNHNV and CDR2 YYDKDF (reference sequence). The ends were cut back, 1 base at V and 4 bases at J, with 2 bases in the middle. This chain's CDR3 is CATSRGNQPQHF. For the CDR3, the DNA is TGTGCCACCAGCAGAGGGAATCAGCCCCAGCATTTT.

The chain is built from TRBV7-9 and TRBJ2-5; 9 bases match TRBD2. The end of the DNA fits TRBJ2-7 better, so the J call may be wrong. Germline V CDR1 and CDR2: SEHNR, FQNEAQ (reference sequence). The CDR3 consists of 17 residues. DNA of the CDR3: TGTGCCAGCAGCACAAGCACTAGCGGGTCTACTACGTACGAGCAGTACTTC. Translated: CASSTSTSGSTTYEQYF.

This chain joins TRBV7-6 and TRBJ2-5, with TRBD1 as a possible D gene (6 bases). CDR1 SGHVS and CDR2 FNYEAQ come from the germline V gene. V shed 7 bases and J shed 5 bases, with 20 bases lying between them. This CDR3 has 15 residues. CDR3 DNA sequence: TGTGCCAGCACCCTTTTGGGGGCACACAGCGAGACCCAGTACTTC. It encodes CASTLLGAHSETQYF.

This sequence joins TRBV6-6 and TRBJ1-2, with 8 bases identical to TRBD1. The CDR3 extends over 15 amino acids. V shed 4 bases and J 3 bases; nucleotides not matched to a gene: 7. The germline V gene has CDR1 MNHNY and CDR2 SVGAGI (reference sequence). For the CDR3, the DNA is TGTGCCAGCAGTTCACGGACAGGGCCTGACTATGGCTACACCTTC. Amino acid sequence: CASSSRTGPDYGYTF.

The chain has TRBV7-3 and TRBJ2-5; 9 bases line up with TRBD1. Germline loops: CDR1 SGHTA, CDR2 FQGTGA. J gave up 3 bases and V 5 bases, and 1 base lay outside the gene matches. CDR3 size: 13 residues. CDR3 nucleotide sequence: TGTGCCAGCAGCCGGGACAGGGAAGAGACCCAGTACTTC. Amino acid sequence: CASSRDREETQYF.

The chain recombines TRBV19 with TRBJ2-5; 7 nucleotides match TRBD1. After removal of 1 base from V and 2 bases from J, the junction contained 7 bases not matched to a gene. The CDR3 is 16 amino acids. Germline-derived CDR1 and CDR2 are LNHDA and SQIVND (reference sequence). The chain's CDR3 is CASSIASGGWQETQYF. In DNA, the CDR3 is TGTGCCAGTAGTATAGCTTCAGGGGGTTGGCAAGAGACCCAGTACTTC.

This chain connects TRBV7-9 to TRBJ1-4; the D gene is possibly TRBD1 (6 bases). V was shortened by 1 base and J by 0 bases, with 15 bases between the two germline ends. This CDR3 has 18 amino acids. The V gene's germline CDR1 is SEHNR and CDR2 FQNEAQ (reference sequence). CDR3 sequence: CASSLGPGHTATNEKLFF. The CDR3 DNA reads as TGTGCCAGCAGCTTAGGCCCGGGACACACTGCAACTAATGAAAAACTGTTTTTT.